Each of the 11 T cell receptor beta chains below was sequenced from the same sample in a study of cytomegalovirus exposure and HLA in healthy donors. Both 60 Vbeta primers and 13 Jbeta primers went into the PCR. Clones were read by immunoSEQ multiplex PCR, and TCRdb kept only the in-frame ones, dropping some. This repertoire shows more than 80,000 clones, roughly 82% found once; its top ten account for 1.5% to 2%. Sequenced sample: PBMCs. Receptor source: a man aged 45-60 years in good health and CMV-seronegative.

The chain employs TRBV6-1 and TRBJ2-1; no clear D. The CDR3 sequence is 12 residues long. V was clipped by 7 bases and J by 7 bases, with 11 bases between them. The germline gives CDR1 MNHNS, CDR2 SASEGT. The CDR3 DNA follows: TGTGCCAGCAAGCGTAGGTTGAATGAGCAGTTCTTC. Translated, it gives CASKRRLNEQFF.

This clone came up once. The chain has TRBV5-6 and TRBJ1-3; D is possibly TRBD1 (6 bases). The CDR3 is 16 residues long. Trimming cost V 6 bases and J 3 bases, with 19 bases left between them. The germline V gene has CDR1 SGHDT and CDR2 YYEEEE. CDR3 protein: CASTSIIGTNGNTIYF. DNA for the CDR3: TGTGCCAGCACCAGTATCATCGGGACAAATGGAAACACCATATATTTT.

This clone has more than one count but fewer than ten. The chain links TRBV27 to TRBJ1-4; D might be TRBD1 (6 bases). The CDR3 loop spans 17 amino acids. Per germline, CDR1 MNHEY and CDR2 SMNVEV (reference sequence). V was trimmed by 5 bases and J by 0 bases, leaving 16 bases between them. The CDR3 reads CASSPPGGGSTNEKLFF. The CDR3 DNA sequence: TGTGCCAGCAGTCCACCGGGGGGGGGCTCAACTAATGAAAAACTGTTTTTT.

V gene TRBV7-3 combines with J gene TRBJ1-1, with D unresolved. CDR3 length: 13 amino acids. V was pared by 5 bases and J by 10 bases, with 17 bases between. Per the germline V gene, CDR1 is SGHTA and CDR2 is FQGTGA. CDR3 DNA: TGTGCCAGCAGCCTCTCGCCCCGACAATCAGCTTTCTTT. It is translated as CASSLSPRQSAFF.

CDR3 sequence: CASIPGQGASWGANVLTF. The CDR3, as DNA: TGTGCCAGCATCCCAGGACAGGGGGCAAGTTGGGGGGCCAACGTCCTGACTTTC. The chain links TRBV2 to TRBJ2-6; 11 bases align to TRBD1. The germline gives CDR1 SNHLY, CDR2 FYNNEI. The CDR3 runs 18 residues. V shed 7 bases and J 4 bases; nucleotides not matched to a gene: 12. Complete variable domain (other parts from reference TRBV2 and TRBJ2-6): EPEVTQTPSHQVTQMGQEVILRCVPISNHLYFYWYRQILGQKVEFLVSFYNNEISEKSEIFDDQFSVERPDGSNFTLKIRSTKLEDSAMYFCASIPGQGASWGANVLTFGAGSRLTVL.

The chain uses TRBV11-2 and TRBJ2-5, with TRBD2 identical over 12 bases. There are 15 residues in the CDR3. The V and J ends lost 4 bases and 5 bases, in that order; junction bases with no gene match: 5. Germline V lookup: CDR1 SGHAT, CDR2 FQNNGV. The CDR3: CASSSRTSGVETQYF. CDR3 DNA sequence: TGTGCCAGCAGCTCTCGGACTAGCGGGGTGGAGACCCAGTACTTC.

The chain has TRBV11-2 and TRBJ2-7; 8 nucleotides line up with TRBD2. The germline V gene has CDR1 SGHAT and CDR2 FQNNGV. The CDR3 is 16 amino acids. The ends lost 5 bases at V and 6 bases at J; junction bases unmatched: 15. The CDR3 DNA is TGTGCCAGCAGCCACCGGGGGGGGGCGCTTCAACTCGAGCAGTACTTC. Translated: CASSHRGGALQLEQYF.

This rearrangement joins TRBV4-1 to TRBJ2-5; D might be TRBD1 (6 bases). The CDR3 length is 16 residues. Germline values: CDR1 MGHRA, CDR2 YSYEKL. Trimming stripped 0 bases from V and 2 bases from J, with 13 bases between. The CDR3 bases are TGCGCCAGCAGCCAAGATCAGGGGCTGCAACAAGAGACCCAGTACTTC. It is translated as CASSQDQGLQQETQYF.

The V call is TRBV10-3, the J call TRBJ2-7, with D perhaps TRBD1 (5 bases). This CDR3 has 17 amino acids. The germline V and J ends were trimmed by 0 bases and 0 bases, with 15 bases remaining between them. Germline values: CDR1 ENHRY, CDR2 SYGVKD. CDR3 bases: TGTGCCATCAGTGAGTCGCCCACAGGATCACACTCCTACGAGCAGTACTTC. It encodes CAISESPTGSHSYEQYF.

The V gene is TRBV30, the J gene TRBJ1-1, with D possibly being TRBD1 (5 bases). Looked up from germline, CDR1 is GTSNPN and CDR2 is SVGIG (reference sequence). The CDR3 is 12 residues long. V lost 2 bases and J lost 10, with 14 bases in between. Written as DNA, the CDR3 is TGTGCCTGGAGTTACCCTGGGGGGGGAGCTTTCTTT. Protein: CAWSYPGGGAFF.

V and J are TRBV6-5 and TRBJ1-3; no firm D call. Germline loops: CDR1 MNHEY, CDR2 SVGAGI. V gave up 5 bases and J gave up 0 bases, with 11 bases separating them. CDR3 length: 15 amino acids. Here the CDR3 reads CASSPSRISGNTIYF. CDR3 nucleotide sequence: TGTGCCAGCAGTCCCTCCCGTATCTCTGGAAACACCATATATTTT.